These 20 T cell receptor beta chains share one sample of origin, sequenced in a study of blood T cell repertoires in COVID-19. The method was immunoSEQ multiplex PCR; TCRdb's version includes in-frame clones alone and lacks a portion of them. The table shows around 200,000 clones, with less than 85% occurring only once. The sequencing input was peripheral blood. The receptors derive from a human donor in a cohort sampled during active COVID-19.

This clone was seen a single time. The chain is built from TRBV7-2 and TRBJ1-1, with D possibly being TRBD1 (6 bases). Germline V lookup: CDR1 SGHTA, CDR2 FQGNSA. V was cut by 2 bases and J by 10 bases, with 20 bases left in between. The CDR3 covers 15 residues. The CDR3, as DNA: TGTGCCAGCAGCTTATCGGGGGGCGGATACGGTGGAGCTTTCTTT. Its translation is CASSLSGGGYGGAFF.

This clone has only one observation. V and J are TRBV4-1 and TRBJ2-7; D ambiguous. Deletions cut 1 base from V and 0 bases from J, with 13 bases between. The V gene's germline CDR1 is MGHRA and CDR2 YSYEKL. This CDR3 is 16 amino acids long. CDR3 nucleotide sequence: TGCGCCAGCAGCCAAGTAGTTAGCACATTCTCCTACGAGCAGTACTTC. As protein: CASSQVVSTFSYEQYF.

This clone has just a few counts. J is TRBJ1-5 and V is TRBV4-2, with D unresolved. The germline CDR1 and CDR2 sequences are LGHNA and YNFKEQ. Trimming stripped 6 bases from V and 0 bases from J, with 12 bases between. The CDR3 covers 15 residues. The CDR3 loop reads CASSPTSNSNQPQHF. The CDR3 DNA follows: TGTGCCAGCAGTCCCACAAGTAATAGCAATCAGCCCCAGCATTTT.

CDR3 in DNA: TGCGCCAGCAGTCGACTAGCGGGGGGGCTAGAGACCGGGGAGCTGTTTTTT. Translating gives CASSRLAGGLETGELFF. V is TRBV10-1 and J is TRBJ2-2; 14 positions match TRBD2. Trimming took 5 bases from V and 5 from J; bases not matched to a gene: 7. The CDR3 contains 17 residues. From germline, CDR1 is WNHNN and CDR2 SYGVQD (reference sequence).

The gene calls are TRBV29-1 and TRBJ1-4; 8 bases fit TRBD1. V lost 7 bases, J lost 5 bases, and 9 bases stayed unmatched. The CDR3 length is 14 residues. In germline, CDR1 is SQVTM, CDR2 ANQGSEA. Here the CDR3 DNA reads TGCAGCGGCTCGGACAGGGCGGGGAATGAAAAACTGTTTTTT. Translation gives CSGSDRAGNEKLFF.

The chain recombines TRBV3-1 (or the pseudogene TRBV3-2) with TRBJ1-2; no reliable D call. The CDR3 totals 15 residues. From germline, CDR1 is LGHDT and CDR2 YNNKEL (reference sequence). V gave up 2 bases and J gave up 8 bases, with 18 bases separating them. CDR3 sequence (DNA): TGTGCCAGCAGCCAAACATCCCAGTCGAGAGGGGGCTACACCTTC. This encodes CASSQTSQSRGGYTF.

The J gene is TRBJ2-7, the V gene TRBV19; 10 nucleotides match TRBD1. V dropped 3 bases and J dropped 7; count of bases not matched to a gene: 9. The CDR3 is 15 residues long. Germline assignment: CDR1 LNHDA and CDR2 SQIVND (reference sequence). This CDR3 reads CASSIWLTGQGEQYF. The CDR3 nucleotides read TGTGCCAGTAGTATTTGGTTGACGGGACAGGGGGAGCAGTACTTC.

The sample holds a few counts of this clone. The CDR3 DNA reads TGTGCCAGCAGCTCAGGGGCCTACGAGCAGTACTTC. It encodes CASSSGAYEQYF. The genes are TRBV7-3 and TRBJ2-7; D is possibly TRBD1 (6 bases). The CDR3 is 12 residues long. Germline CDR1 SGHTA, CDR2 FQGTGA. V gave up 4 bases and J gave up 2 bases, with 6 bases separating them.

This sequence joins TRBV5-6 and TRBJ1-5; 10 bases are a match to TRBD1. Germline V lookup: CDR1 SGHDT, CDR2 YYEEEE. This CDR3 is built from 17 residues. Trimming at V came to 0 bases and at J to 3 bases, leaving 6 bases not matched to a gene. The CDR3 protein is CASSLGGTGVFNQPQHF. DNA of the CDR3: TGTGCCAGCAGCTTGGGTGGGACAGGGGTCTTCAATCAGCCCCAGCATTTT.

Here the CDR3 DNA reads TGTGCCATCAGTGAGTCTGGTGGCCAGAACACTGAAGCTTTCTTT. Translation: CAISESGGQNTEAFF. The chain combines TRBV10-3 with TRBJ1-1; no clear D gene. Germline CDR1 is ENHRY and CDR2 is SYGVKD. The CDR3 spans 15 residues. With 0 bases removed from V and 1 base from J, the gap between germline ends came to 9 bases.

This chain connects TRBV29-1 to TRBJ1-1, with D hard to call. CDR1 and CDR2 (germline): SQVTM, ANQGSEA. The CDR3 has 14 residues. V shed 3 bases and J shed 0 bases, with 11 bases lying between them. The CDR3 here is CSVDSKSMNTEAFF. CDR3 bases: TGCAGCGTTGACAGTAAGTCCATGAACACTGAAGCTTTCTTT.

In this sample, this clone turned up a few times. CDR3: CASSPSRAGANVLTF. In DNA form, the CDR3 reads TGTGCCAGCAGCCCAAGCAGGGCTGGGGCCAACGTCCTGACTTTC. The rearrangement joins TRBV6-5 to TRBJ2-6, with TRBD1 as a possible D gene (5 bases). V was clipped by 6 bases and J by 2 bases, with 11 bases between them. Germline CDR1 reads MNHEY; CDR2 reads SVGAGI. This CDR3 has 15 amino acids.

The CDR3: CASSPWGGGAETQYF. In nucleotides, the CDR3 is TGCGCCAGCAGCCCCTGGGGCGGGGGGGCTGAGACCCAGTACTTC. The chain combines TRBV5-1 with TRBJ2-5; 9 bases fit TRBD2. The J segment lost 5 bases and the V segment lost 4 bases, leaving 9 bases of the junction unmatched. CDR3 size: 15 residues. Germline-derived CDR1 and CDR2 are SGHRS and YFSETQ.

The V gene is TRBV7-8, the J gene TRBJ2-5; TRBD2 matches at 8 bases. The CDR3 covers 13 residues. The germline V gene encodes CDR1 SGHVS and CDR2 FQNEAQ. V gave up 6 bases and J gave up 4 bases; unmatched junction bases: 4. CDR3 loop: CASSRLAIETQYF. DNA for the CDR3: TGTGCCAGCAGTCGACTAGCGATAGAGACCCAGTACTTC.

This chain links TRBV19 with TRBJ2-1, with a weak D call TRBD2 (6 bases). V was cut by 1 base and J by 6 bases, with 16 bases left in between. CDR3 length: 16 residues. The V gene's germline CDR1 is LNHDA and CDR2 SQIVND (reference sequence). DNA for the CDR3: TGTGCCAGTAGTATAGCCCCTGGAGGGGAAGGCAATGAGCAGTTCTTC. It codes for CASSIAPGGEGNEQFF.

The chain couples TRBV2 to TRBJ2-1; D unclear. The CDR3 has 15 amino acids. In germline, CDR1 is SNHLY, CDR2 FYNNEI. The ends were cut back, 6 bases at V and 8 bases at J, with 20 bases in the middle. DNA of the CDR3: TGTGCCAGCAGCGTCGAGTTGGTAATTGGTGATGAGCAGTTCTTC. This gives the protein CASSVELVIGDEQFF. The complete variable domain, with remaining parts taken from reference TRBV2 and TRBJ2-1, reads EPEVTQTPSHQVTQMGQEVILRCVPISNHLYFYWYRQILGQKVEFLVSFYNNEISEKSEIFDDQFSVERPDGSNFTLKIRSTKLEDSAMYFCASSVELVIGDEQFFGPGTRLTVL.

This clone was counted a few times. The chain employs TRBV25-1 and TRBJ1-6; 10 bases line up with TRBD1. This CDR3 contains 18 residues. Trimming took 1 base from V and 8 from J; bases not matched to a gene: 11. CDR1 is MGHDK and CDR2 is SYGVNS in the germline V gene. The CDR3 nucleotides are TGTGCCAGCAGTGAATCCCGGACAGGGGGAAGGAAACATTCACCCCTCCACTTT. It yields the protein CASSESRTGGRKHSPLHF.

The chain combines TRBV2 with TRBJ2-5, with a possible D match to TRBD2 (5 bases). Trimming stripped 4 bases from V and 5 bases from J, with 8 bases between. The CDR3 is made up of 12 amino acids. The germline CDR1 and CDR2 sequences are SNHLY and FYNNEI. CDR3 DNA: TGTGCCAGCAGTGGTGGCGGGGAGACCCAGTACTTC. Translating it yields CASSGGGETQYF.

In this sample, this clone turned up a few times. The rearrangement links TRBV5-4 to TRBJ2-3; TRBD1 aligns across 7 bases. CDR1 is SGHNT and CDR2 is YYREEE in the germline V gene (reference sequence). CDR3 size: 16 residues. V lost 1 base and J lost 0; bases outside the gene matches: 5. The DNA for the CDR3 is TGTGCCAGCAGCTTGAGGGGGCTCTGGAGCACAGATACGCAGTATTTT. Protein sequence: CASSLRGLWSTDTQYF.

This chain joins TRBV7-9 and TRBJ2-7, with D perhaps TRBD2 (5 bases). The germline V and J ends were trimmed by 7 bases and 7 bases, with 17 bases remaining between them. The V gene's germline CDR1 is SEHNR and CDR2 FQNEAQ (reference sequence). CDR3 length: 13 amino acids. The CDR3 sequence: CASTPEGVIEQYF. CDR3 nucleotides: TGTGCCAGCACCCCCGAGGGTGTTATAGAGCAGTACTTC.